The 18 T cell receptor beta chains presented below share a single source sample, sequenced in a study of shared clonotypes between healthy human individuals. Terminally differentiated effector memory CD45RA+ cells were excluded from the naive CD8 cells, which were CD45RO-negative and positively selected for CCR7. Profiled with immunoSEQ multiplex PCR; TCRdb holds only in-frame clones, not every one. The data hold 600,000 or so clones, with 85% to 95% observed a single time. The sequencing sample was made of naive CD8+ T cells sorted from blood. The receptor set was obtained from a woman aged 25 to 39 in good health.

This sequence joins TRBV4-2 and TRBJ2-1; D might be TRBD1 (5 bases). CDR3 length equals 16 residues. V lost 5 bases and J lost 4, with 18 bases in between. Germline V gene lookup returns CDR1 LGHNA and CDR2 YNFKEQ. The CDR3 reads CASSSPRRQTYNEQFF. DNA for the CDR3: TGTGCCAGCAGCTCCCCTCGACGACAGACATACAATGAGCAGTTCTTC.

V is TRBV27 and J is TRBJ2-3; D might be TRBD1 (5 bases). Trimming took 5 bases from V and 5 from J, leaving 14 bases between them. Per the germline V gene, CDR1 is MNHEY and CDR2 is SMNVEV (reference sequence). This CDR3 contains 14 residues. CDR3 sequence (DNA): TGTGCCAGCAGTCCAAACAGGTATCGAGATACGCAGTATTTT. Translating it yields CASSPNRYRDTQYF.

This chain uses TRBV21-1 with TRBJ2-1. TRBV21-1 is termed a pseudogene. The CDR3 is made up of 14 amino acids. The CDR3 DNA follows: TGTGCCAGCCGAGAAATCCGACGCTACAATGAGCAGTTCTTC. Its protein product is CASREIRRYNEQFF.

This chain connects TRBV27 to TRBJ2-5; a weak D match, TRBD2 (7 bases). The end of the DNA aligns better with TRBJ2-7, so the J call may be wrong. Germline-derived CDR1 and CDR2 are MNHEY and SMNVEV (reference sequence). This CDR3 is built from 13 residues. Written as DNA, the CDR3 is TGTGCCAGCGCTAGGGGGGGCTCCTACGAGCAGTACTTC. Protein sequence: CASARGGSYEQYF.

V is TRBV27 and J is TRBJ2-7, with TRBD1 matching 7 bases. J gave up 2 bases and V 2 bases, and 3 bases lay outside the gene matches. The length of the CDR3 is 14 residues. The germline gives CDR1 MNHEY, CDR2 SMNVEV (reference sequence). CDR3 in amino acids: CASSLNRGTYEQYF. CDR3 nucleotide sequence: TGTGCCAGCAGTTTAAACAGGGGAACCTACGAGCAGTACTTC.

The gene calls are TRBV7-9 and TRBJ2-7, with 8 bases lining up with TRBD1. CDR3 length equals 17 residues. V lost 4 bases, J lost 3 bases, and 14 bases stayed unmatched. Germline CDR1 and CDR2: SEHNR and FQNEAQ (reference sequence). CDR3 bases: TGTGCCAGCAGCTCCCCTAAGCCGGGACAGGATATCTACGAGCAGTACTTC. Translated: CASSSPKPGQDIYEQYF.

J is TRBJ2-7 and V is TRBV28, with D perhaps matching TRBD1 or TRBD2 (5 bases each). The CDR3 has 14 residues. V was shortened by 4 bases and J by 5 bases, with 15 bases between the two germline ends. Germline-derived CDR1 and CDR2 are MDHEN and SYDVKM. In nucleotides, the CDR3 is TGTGCCAGCAGTTGGGACCGAGGCGTAAACGAGCAGTACTTC. This translates into CASSWDRGVNEQYF.

The chain joins TRBV7-3 to TRBJ2-1, with D possibly being TRBD1 (5 bases). Germline V gives CDR1 SGHTA, CDR2 FQGTGA. Trimming stripped 3 bases from V and 9 bases from J, with 12 bases between. CDR3 length equals 13 residues. DNA of the CDR3: TGTGCCAGCAGCTTTGGTGGGGCAATTGAGCAGTTCTTC. Residues: CASSFGGAIEQFF. Full variable domain (remainder filled in from reference TRBV7-3 and TRBJ2-1): GAGVSQTPSNKVTEKGKYVELRCDPISGHTALYWYRQSLGQGPEFLIYFQGTGAADDSGLPNDRFFAVRPEGSVSTLKIQRTERGDSAVYLCASSFGGAIEQFFGPGTRLTVL.

V and J are TRBV30 and TRBJ2-7; 11 nucleotides match TRBD2. In germline, CDR1 is GTSNPN, CDR2 SVGIG (reference sequence). The CDR3 consists of 15 residues. V lost 2 bases, J lost 5 bases, and 8 bases stayed unmatched. The CDR3 loop is CAWSPKTSGNDEQYF. The DNA of the CDR3 is TGTGCCTGGAGTCCAAAGACTAGCGGGAATGACGAGCAGTACTTC. Combining the CDR3 with reference TRBV30 and TRBJ2-7 gives the whole variable domain SQTIHQWPATLVQPVGSPLSLECTVEGTSNPNLYWYRQAAGRGLQLLFYSVGIGQISSEVPQNLSASRPQDRQFILSSKKLLLSDSGFYLCAWSPKTSGNDEQYFGPGTRLTVT.

This clone appeared a single time. This chain joins TRBV7-9 and TRBJ2-3; 7 nucleotides match TRBD1. V trimming: 5 bases; J trimming: 5 bases; junction bases outside the gene matches: 7. The length of the CDR3 is 14 residues. Looked up from germline, CDR1 is SEHNR and CDR2 is FQNEAQ (reference sequence). CDR3: CASSPDTGVDTQYF. CDR3 sequence (DNA): TGTGCCAGCAGCCCGGACACAGGGGTAGATACGCAGTATTTT.

The table lists this clone with a count of one. This rearrangement joins TRBV28 to TRBJ2-5; no clear D. The CDR3 extends over 13 amino acids. Trimming stripped 8 bases from V and 0 bases from J, with 10 bases between. CDR1 and CDR2 (germline): MDHEN, SYDVKM. As DNA, the CDR3 is TGTGCCAGCGGCACCCTGTACCAAGAGACCCAGTACTTC. It codes for CASGTLYQETQYF.

The genes are TRBV29-1 and TRBJ2-1, with a weak D call TRBD2 (5 bases). Trimming took 3 bases from V and 6 from J, leaving 12 bases between them. The CDR3 is 13 amino acids. CDR1 SQVTM and CDR2 ANQGSEA come from the germline V gene. The CDR3 reads CSVDLAPANEQFF. CDR3 bases: TGCAGCGTTGACCTAGCCCCCGCCAATGAGCAGTTCTTC.

The V and J genes are TRBV4-1 and TRBJ1-4, with a tentative D call TRBD1 (5 bases). From germline, CDR1 is MGHRA and CDR2 YSYEKL. This CDR3 contains 15 residues. Between the trimmed V and J ends, which lost 1 base and 8 bases, there was a span of 14 bases. CDR3 protein: CASSQGNRGIEKLFF. The CDR3 nucleotides read TGCGCCAGCAGCCAAGGGAATAGGGGCATCGAAAAACTGTTTTTT.

V gene TRBV28 combines with J gene TRBJ1-1, with 7 nucleotides matching TRBD1. CDR1 is MDHEN and CDR2 is SYDVKM in the germline V gene. The CDR3 spans 14 residues. V lost 6 bases and J lost 4; bases outside the gene matches: 8. The DNA for the CDR3 is TGTGCCAGCAGCGACCCCGACAGGGCCACTGAAGCTTTCTTT. It is translated as CASSDPDRATEAFF.

The genes are TRBV20-1 and TRBJ2-7; D may be TRBD2 (5 bases). The CDR3 is made up of 11 amino acids. The V gene lost 6 bases and the J gene lost 2 bases, with 8 bases spanning the gap. The V gene's germline CDR1 is DFQATT and CDR2 SNEGSKA (reference sequence). This chain's CDR3 is CSAPGTYEQYF. DNA for the CDR3: TGCAGTGCCCCCGGGACCTACGAGCAGTACTTC.

V usage is TRBV10-1 and J usage is TRBJ2-1, with 9 bases matching TRBD1. CDR1 is WNHNN, CDR2 SYGVQD, per germline (reference sequence). V shed 3 bases, J shed 0 bases, and the junction held 3 bases outside the gene matches. CDR3 length equals 16 residues. CDR3 bases: TGCGCCAGCAGTGACCCGGGACAGGGCTCCTACAATGAGCAGTTCTTC. It encodes CASSDPGQGSYNEQFF.

The chain is built from TRBV10-1 and TRBJ2-1, with D perhaps TRBD2 (6 bases). V lost 0 bases, J lost 5 bases, and 23 bases lay in between. This CDR3 comprises 19 residues. CDR1 is WNHNN and CDR2 is SYGVQD in the germline V gene (reference sequence). The CDR3 nucleotides are TGCGCCAGCAGTGAGTCTCGGCTAGCGCGCAACGAGGGGAACAATGAGCAGTTCTTC. As protein: CASSESRLARNEGNNEQFF.

V is TRBV7-2 and J is TRBJ1-2; D remains ambiguous. Germline values: CDR1 SGHTA, CDR2 FQGNSA. With 1 base removed from V and 0 bases from J, the gap between germline ends came to 6 bases. The CDR3 contains 14 residues. The CDR3 DNA sequence: TGTGCCAGCAGCTTAGGGGGTACTAACTATGGCTACACCTTC. As protein: CASSLGGTNYGYTF.